This T cell receptor beta chain is drawn from a study of blood T cell repertoires in COVID-19. Turning to the study itself: There were acute and convalescent COVID-19 samples, and they came from the United States, Italy and Spain. PBMCs, B-cell-depleted T cells, or T cells were the source of the cDNA or gDNA that made up the material.

CDR3 size: 14 residues. With V trimmed by 2 bases and J by 6 bases, 1 base remained unmatched. Per the germline V gene, CDR1 is SGHVS and CDR2 is FQNEAQ. Per the original data handling: Researchers report that nucleated cell counts were estimated from reference gene primer amplification. Sequencing was performed with immunoSEQ multiplex PCR; in TCRdb, only in-frame clones are kept and a portion is missing. V and J calls and clone size follow that table, whereas D and trimming were derived from the DNA. Among hundreds of thousands of clones listed, roughly 89% were seen once. Input material: peripheral blood. This receptor was obtained from a woman in her late teens or twenties who had recovered from COVID-19. The chain is built from TRBV7-8 and TRBJ2-1; 10 bases agree with TRBD2. The CDR3 bases are TGTGCCAGCAGCTTAACTAGCGGGATCAATGAGCAGTTCTTC. The encoded protein is CASSLTSGINEQFF.